One and the same sample provided the 29 T cell receptor beta chains below, sequenced in a study of T cell responses to AZD1222 COVID-19 vaccine. Sequencing was performed with immunoSEQ multiplex PCR; in TCRdb, only in-frame clones are kept and a portion is missing. The sample includes over 130,000 clones, 92% of them seen just once. The sample here was peripheral blood, taken 28 days after the second AZD1222 dose. The source of these receptors is an adult who received the AZD1222 COVID-19 vaccine.

V gene TRBV5-1 combines with J gene TRBJ2-1, with 12 nucleotides matching TRBD2. J gave up 0 bases and V 1 base, and 14 bases lay outside the gene matches. The CDR3 is 21 residues long. Germline V gene data show CDR1 as SGHRS and CDR2 as YFSETQ. The CDR3 loop is CASSLFLGLAGLGGSYNEQFF. Written as DNA, the CDR3 is TGCGCCAGCAGCTTGTTTCTTGGACTAGCGGGACTCGGGGGCTCCTACAATGAGCAGTTCTTC.

The chain employs TRBV18 and TRBJ2-1; TRBD1 is a possible D gene (6 bases). The CDR3 totals 15 residues. V dropped 4 bases and J dropped 8 bases, with 18 bases sitting between them. The germline V gene has CDR1 KGHSH and CDR2 LQKENI. The CDR3 reads CASSRQGSIRHEQFF. DNA of the CDR3: TGTGCCAGCTCACGCCAGGGGAGCATCAGGCATGAGCAGTTCTTC.

The rearrangement uses TRBV4-1 and TRBJ1-4, with D uncertain. The V end was cut by 1 base, the J end by 3 bases, with 6 bases between. This CDR3 contains 14 residues. Germline V gene sequence: CDR1 MGHRA, CDR2 YSYEKL. CDR3 sequence: CASSQAWANEKLFF. The CDR3 DNA reads as TGCGCCAGCAGCCAAGCCTGGGCTAATGAAAAACTGTTTTTT.

This clone showed up just once. The chain employs TRBV24-1 and TRBJ2-7; D is unresolved. The ends were cut back, 4 bases at V and 0 bases at J, with 9 bases in the middle. Looked up from germline, CDR1 is KGHDR and CDR2 is SFDVKD. The CDR3 extends over 14 amino acids. Here the CDR3 reads CATSESGGSYEQYF. The CDR3 nucleotides are TGTGCCACCAGTGAGTCTGGTGGCTCCTACGAGCAGTACTTC.

The chain carries TRBV6-5 and TRBJ1-5, with D unresolved. The V gene lost 6 bases and the J gene lost 0 bases, with 6 bases spanning the gap. This CDR3 has 13 residues. The V gene's germline CDR1 is MNHEY and CDR2 SVGAGI. This chain's CDR3 is CASSSDSNQPQHF. DNA of the CDR3: TGTGCCAGCAGCTCCGATAGCAATCAGCCCCAGCATTTT.

This chain uses TRBV3-1 (or the pseudogene TRBV3-2) with TRBJ2-7; the D gene is possibly TRBD2 (5 bases). Looked up from germline, CDR1 is LGHDT and CDR2 is YNNKEL (reference sequence). This CDR3 spans 12 amino acids. Trimming shortened V by 4 bases and J by 6 bases, and 10 bases separated the two germline ends. The CDR3 is CASSPLEGEQYF. Written as DNA, the CDR3 is TGTGCCAGCAGCCCCCTTGAGGGCGAGCAGTACTTC.

The gene calls are TRBV4-3 and TRBJ1-6; D unresolved. The CDR3 has 16 amino acids. Trimming removed 0 bases at V and 9 bases at J, with 15 bases between. Germline V gene lookup returns CDR1 LGHNA and CDR2 YSLEER. CDR3 residues: CASSQERGRPLSPLHF. CDR3 bases: TGCGCCAGCAGCCAAGAAAGAGGACGGCCCCTTTCACCCCTCCACTTT.

V usage is TRBV4-1 and J usage is TRBJ1-1, with TRBD1 matching 12 bases. The CDR3 sequence is 17 residues long. From germline, CDR1 is MGHRA and CDR2 YSYEKL. Trimming removed 0 bases from V and 5 bases from J; junction bases left unmatched: 7. As DNA, the CDR3 is TGCGCCAGCAGCCAAGAGGGACAGGGGGCCGGGGGAACTGAAGCTTTCTTT. Its protein product is CASSQEGQGAGGTEAFF.

CDR3: CASSVRTMPDTQYF. The CDR3, as DNA: TGTGCCAGCAGCGTCCGGACTATGCCAGATACGCAGTATTTT. This chain links TRBV7-2 with TRBJ2-3, with a weak D call TRBD2 (6 bases). Germline V gene lookup returns CDR1 SGHTA and CDR2 FQGNSA. This CDR3 contains 14 residues. Trimming shortened V by 5 bases and J by 4 bases, and 13 bases separated the two germline ends.

CDR3 nucleotides: TGTGCCAGCAGGCCCGGACTAGCGGCCCACTACGAGCAGTACTTC. Translated: CASRPGLAAHYEQYF. The chain uses TRBV5-6 and TRBJ2-7; TRBD2 matches at 10 bases. The length of the CDR3 is 15 residues. Germline V lookup: CDR1 SGHDT, CDR2 YYEEEE. Germline trimming cut 5 bases from V and 3 bases from J; bases unmatched to any gene: 8.

The genes are TRBV6-5 and TRBJ2-6; D assignment may be TRBD1 or TRBD2 (5 bases each). With 4 bases removed from V and 0 bases from J, the gap between germline ends came to 7 bases. The germline CDR1 and CDR2 sequences are MNHEY and SVGAGI. This CDR3 region has 15 residues. In DNA form, the CDR3 reads TGTGCCAGCAGTTTTGGGGGCTCTGGGGCCAACGTCCTGACTTTC. This gives the protein CASSFGGSGANVLTF.

V usage is TRBV27 and J usage is TRBJ1-6; TRBD1 is a possible D gene (6 bases). Germline CDR1 and CDR2: MNHEY and SMNVEV (reference sequence). Trimming shortened V by 2 bases and J by 7 bases, and 9 bases separated the two germline ends. This CDR3 is 14 amino acids long. In DNA form, the CDR3 reads TGTGCCAGCAGTTTAGGGCAGGGGAATTCACCCCTCCACTTT. Protein: CASSLGQGNSPLHF.

V and J are TRBV28 and TRBJ1-2; weak D call: TRBD1 (5 bases). This CDR3 has 13 residues. Trimming removed 2 bases from V and 4 bases from J, with 8 bases in between. Looked up from germline, CDR1 is MDHEN and CDR2 is SYDVKM. In nucleotides, the CDR3 is TGTGCCAGCAGTTTACCAGGGTCCTATGGCTACACCTTC. Protein sequence: CASSLPGSYGYTF.

This clone was observed once. The CDR3 loop reads CASSIDRGASNQPQHF. The DNA of the CDR3 is TGTGCCAGTAGTATAGACAGGGGCGCAAGCAATCAGCCCCAGCATTTT. The J gene is TRBJ1-5, the V gene TRBV19, with D possibly matching TRBD1 (6 bases). The germline CDR1 and CDR2 sequences are LNHDA and SQIVND (reference sequence). Trimming removed 0 bases from V and 1 base from J, with 10 bases in between. This CDR3 has 16 amino acids.

This chain joins TRBV9 and TRBJ2-1; 10 positions agree with TRBD2. Per germline, CDR1 SGDLS and CDR2 YYNGEE. The CDR3 sequence is 14 residues long. The V segment lost 3 bases and the J segment 4 bases; nucleotides outside the gene matches: 1. The CDR3 coding sequence is TGTGCCAGCAGCGGGACTAGCGGTTACAATGAGCAGTTCTTC. Translated: CASSGTSGYNEQFF.

The chain combines TRBV28 with TRBJ1-2; D uncertain. The V and J ends lost 3 bases and 2 bases respectively, with 19 bases between them. The CDR3 has 17 amino acids. The germline CDR1 and CDR2 sequences are MDHEN and SYDVKM. CDR3 in DNA: TGTGCCAGCAGTTTGCTCCCCCTACAAACAAGCAACTATGGCTACACCTTC. Its translation is CASSLLPLQTSNYGYTF.

CDR3 in DNA: TGTGCCAGCAGTTTCTCTTGGACAGCTCAAGAGACCCAGTACTTC. This translates into CASSFSWTAQETQYF. The genes are TRBV6-5 and TRBJ2-5; TRBD1 is a possible D gene (6 bases). The CDR3 loop spans 15 amino acids. The germline gives CDR1 MNHEY, CDR2 SVGAGI. The V end was cut by 4 bases, the J end by 2 bases, with 14 bases between.

This sequence joins TRBV7-9 and TRBJ2-7; D is unresolved. Germline V CDR1 and CDR2: SEHNR, FQNEAQ (reference sequence). Trimming shortened V by 5 bases and J by 0 bases, and 8 bases separated the two germline ends. CDR3 size: 13 residues. This CDR3 reads CASSRVNSYEQYF. The CDR3 DNA is TGTGCCAGCAGCCGAGTCAACTCCTACGAGCAGTACTTC. The full variable domain, with the rest looked up from reference TRBV7-9 and TRBJ2-7, is DTGVSQNPRHKITKRGQNVTFRCDPISEHNRLYWYRQTLGQGPEFLTYFQNEAQLEKSRLLSDRFSAERPKGSFSTLEIQRTEQGDSAMYLCASSRVNSYEQYFGPGTRLTVT.

The rearrangement joins TRBV7-2 to TRBJ2-7, with D possibly being TRBD1 (5 bases). The V end lost 1 base, the J end lost 4 bases, and 11 bases lay between the germline ends. Germline lookup yields CDR1 SGHTA and CDR2 FQGNSA. CDR3 length: 14 residues. The CDR3 is CASSLGLQGYEQYF. The CDR3 DNA reads as TGTGCCAGCAGCTTAGGCCTGCAGGGATACGAGCAGTACTTC.

The chain couples TRBV2 to TRBJ2-7; the match to TRBD2 covers 16 bases. This CDR3 is built from 17 residues. Per germline, CDR1 SNHLY and CDR2 FYNNEI. Trimming cost V 8 bases and J 7 bases; bases outside gene matches: 14. The CDR3 is CASALAQGLAGGPEQYF. CDR3 in DNA: TGTGCCAGCGCCCTCGCACAGGGACTAGCGGGAGGGCCGGAGCAGTACTTC.

The CDR3 region has the DNA TGTGCCAGTAGTCCCTTCAAGAAGGCTGGCACCGGGGAGCTGTTTTTT. Encoded protein: CASSPFKKAGTGELFF. This chain uses TRBV19 with TRBJ2-2, with D hard to call. CDR3 length: 16 amino acids. Trimming cost V 5 bases and J 4 bases, with 17 bases left between them. From germline, CDR1 is LNHDA and CDR2 SQIVND (reference sequence).

The chain is built from TRBV7-2 and TRBJ2-1; D might be TRBD1 or TRBD2, each matching 6 bases. V gave up 3 bases and J gave up 0 bases, with 9 bases separating them. Germline V lookup: CDR1 SGHTA, CDR2 FQGNSA. The CDR3 sequence is 15 residues long. The CDR3 DNA reads as TGTGCCAGCAGCTTTAGGGGGGTCTCCTACAATGAGCAGTTCTTC. Translated, it gives CASSFRGVSYNEQFF.

The genes are TRBV14 and TRBJ2-4, with TRBD1 matching over 10 bases. The CDR3 has 14 amino acids. Germline CDR1 and CDR2: SGHDN and FVKESK. Germline trimming cut 1 base from V and 8 bases from J; bases unmatched to any gene: 2. The CDR3 DNA reads TGTGCCAGCAGCCAAGGACAGGGGGCGGACATTCAGTACTTC. Translation: CASSQGQGADIQYF. Filled out from reference TRBV14 and TRBJ2-4, the complete variable domain reads EAGVTQFPSHSVIEKGQTVTLRCDPISGHDNLYWYRRVMGKEIKFLLHFVKESKQDESGMPNNRFLAERTGGTYSTLKVQPAELEDSGVYFCASSQGQGADIQYFGAGTRLSVL.

The chain carries TRBV12-5 and TRBJ2-1, with 9 bases matching TRBD1. J lost 7 bases, V lost 8 bases, and 12 bases had no gene match. The CDR3 sequence is 15 residues long. From germline, CDR1 is LGHNT and CDR2 FRNRAP. The CDR3 DNA reads TGTGCTAGTTCTTCCCGGACAGGGGCTGTTAATGAGCAGTTCTTC. This translates into CASSSRTGAVNEQFF.

The chain joins TRBV23-1 to TRBJ1-2; unclear D gene. TRBV23-1 is known as an ORF, though its function is uncertain. This CDR3 region has 10 residues. V was trimmed by 3 bases and J by 8 bases, leaving 4 bases between them. The CDR3 loop reads CASSHYGYTF. CDR3 DNA sequence: TGCGCCAGCAGTCATTACGGCTACACCTTC.

The V call is TRBV18, the J call TRBJ1-4; D is unresolved. V was clipped by 4 bases and J by 5 bases, with 8 bases between them. CDR3 size: 13 residues. The germline V gene encodes CDR1 KGHSH and CDR2 LQKENI. The CDR3 coding sequence is TGTGCCAGCTCACGGTCAGTAAATGAAAAACTGTTTTTT. Translation: CASSRSVNEKLFF.

The V gene is TRBV4-1, the J gene TRBJ2-5, with D perhaps matching TRBD2 (5 bases). The CDR3 has 15 amino acids. Germline V gene sequence: CDR1 MGHRA, CDR2 YSYEKL. V shed 3 bases and J shed 5 bases, with 16 bases lying between them. CDR3 protein: CASSQTVLRGETQYF. CDR3 nucleotide sequence: TGCGCCAGCAGCCAGACGGTCCTACGCGGGGAGACCCAGTACTTC.

The V and J genes are TRBV23-1 and TRBJ1-5; D is undetermined. TRBV23-1 is noted as an ORF with a role that remains uncertain. The CDR3 consists of 14 residues. Trimming cost V 4 bases and J 6 bases, with 13 bases left between them. The CDR3 DNA follows: TGCGCCAGCAGTCCTCCGGCCCCTGGTCAGCCCCAGCATTTT. Translating gives CASSPPAPGQPQHF.

This sequence joins TRBV7-2 and TRBJ1-1; D is unclear. The CDR3 is made up of 13 amino acids. The V end was cut by 4 bases, the J end by 4 bases, with 10 bases between. CDR1 is SGHTA, CDR2 FQGNSA, per germline. In nucleotides, the CDR3 is TGTGCCAGCAGCTCCCTGAGGAGCACTGAAGCTTTCTTT. Translating gives CASSSLRSTEAFF.